The sequence of this T cell receptor beta chain was determined in a study of OX40 agonist ivuxolimab in advanced cancers. Study-level background: Dose-escalation subjects each had hepatocellular carcinoma, melanoma, renal cell or head and neck cancer.

The assay was immunoSEQ multiplex PCR, and TCRdb's table has in-frame clones only and misses some. The sample includes 70,000 to 95,000 clones, around nine tenths of them seen just once. Findings and caveats of the study: Low normalized T-cell clonal expansion also characterized some of the nonresponders. CD4+ and CD8+ blood T cells expanded clonally by week 6 at 0.1 to 3.0 mg/kg.

In the case of this clone: What it binds is unknown. The same CDR3 can be traced to other DNA sequences in this sample.

This CDR3 is 13 amino acids long. Germline loops: CDR1 MNHNS, CDR2 SASEGT. V lost 8 bases, J lost 2 bases, and 4 bases stayed unmatched. The material sequenced was CD4+ or CD8+ T cells sorted from blood, taken in a trial of the OX40 agonist ivuxolimab. The V and J genes are TRBV6-1 and TRBJ2-7, with TRBD1 identical over 9 bases. The TCR sequence derives from an adult with an advanced solid tumor such as melanoma, head and neck, liver or kidney cancer. CDR3 in DNA: TGTGCCAGCGGTCGGACAGGGGCCTACGAGCAGTACTTC. It specifies CASGRTGAYEQYF.